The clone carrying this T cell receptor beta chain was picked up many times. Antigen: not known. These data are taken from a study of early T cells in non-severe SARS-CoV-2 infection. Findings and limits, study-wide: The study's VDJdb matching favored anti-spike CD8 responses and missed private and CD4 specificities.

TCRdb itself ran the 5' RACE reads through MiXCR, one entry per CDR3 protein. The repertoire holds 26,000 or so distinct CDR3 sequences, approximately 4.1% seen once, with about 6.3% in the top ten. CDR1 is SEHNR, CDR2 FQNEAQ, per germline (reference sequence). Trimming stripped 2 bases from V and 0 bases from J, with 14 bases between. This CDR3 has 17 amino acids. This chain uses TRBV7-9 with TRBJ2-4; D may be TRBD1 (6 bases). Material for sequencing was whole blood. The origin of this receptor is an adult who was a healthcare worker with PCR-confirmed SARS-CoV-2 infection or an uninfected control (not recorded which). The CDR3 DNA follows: TGTGCCAGCAGCTTATCCCCGCAGGGGCTAGCCAAAAACATTCAGTACTTC. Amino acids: CASSLSPQGLAKNIQYF.